Listed here is a single TCR beta chain. The study ran its PCR with 60 Vbeta and 13 Jbeta primers. Assay used: immunoSEQ multiplex PCR; TCRdb lists only in-frame clones, some missing. The table includes tens of thousands of clones, over 70% detected once. The data derive from a study of cytomegalovirus exposure and HLA in healthy donors. This CDR3 has 14 residues. With 1 base clipped from V and 5 bases from J, the junction kept 5 bases outside the gene matches. Germline CDR1 is GTSNPN and CDR2 is SVGIG (reference sequence). The origin of this receptor is a girl aged 2-10 years in good health and CMV-seropositive. The chain recombines TRBV30 with TRBJ1-1, with 9 bases aligning to TRBD1. Material: PBMCs. In nucleotides, the CDR3 is TGTGCCTGGAGTGCCGGGACAGGGTGGACTGAAGCTTTCTTT. It codes for CAWSAGTGWTEAFF.